The rows below give T cell receptor beta chains drawn from one sample of a study of cytomegalovirus exposure and HLA in healthy donors. Profiling relied on immunoSEQ multiplex PCR, and the TCRdb table lists in-frame clones only, not all of them. The table includes about 240,000 clones, around 88% detected once. Sequences were obtained from PBMCs. The receptors shown here come from a young woman in good health and CMV-seropositive. CDR3s include the opening cysteine and the closing phenylalanine or tryptophan. Fields, in order: V gene, D gene, J gene, clone size, CDR3 DNA, CDR3 protein. D genes are given only for firm matches. The size of a clone is reported for some rows only, either as once, few or many, or as a class for expanded clones.

TRBV5-1,NA,TRBJ1-3,NA,TGCGCCAGCAGCTTGGGCGGGCCTTTCTCTGGAAACACCATATATTTT,CASSLGGPFSGNTIYF
TRBV9,TRBD1,TRBJ2-7,once,TGTGCCAGCAGCGTGGGACAGGGGGGCTACGAGCAGTACTTC,CASSVGQGGYEQYF
TRBV9,TRBD1,TRBJ2-3,NA,TGTGCCAGCAACCCGGGACAGGCTAGCACAGATACGCAGTATTTT,CASNPGQASTDTQYF
TRBV27,NA,TRBJ2-2,NA,TGTGCCAGCAGTTTAACTGCCAGGGCGGCGGCCGGGGAGCTGTTTTTT,CASSLTARAAAGELFF
TRBV29-1,TRBD2,TRBJ2-7,NA,TGCAGCGTTGGGGGAGGGCGGAGCGTCTCCTACGAGCAGTACTTC,CSVGGGRSVSYEQYF
TRBV7-3,TRBD2,TRBJ2-3,NA,TGTGCCAGCAGCTTGGGACTAGCGGCTAGCACAGATACGCAGTATTTT,CASSLGLAASTDTQYF
TRBV6-1,TRBD1,TRBJ1-4,NA,TGTGCCAGCAGTGCGACAGGGGATCGTGCTGAAAAACTGTTTTTT,CASSATGDRAEKLFF
TRBV14,NA,TRBJ1-2,NA,TGTGCCAGCAGCCAACAACAGGACTATGGCTACACCTTC,CASSQQQDYGYTF
TRBV6-1,NA,TRBJ2-5,once,TGTGCCAGAGGTGGACCCGGGCCGGGGGAGACCCAGTACTTC,CARGGPGPGETQYF
TRBV5-1,NA,TRBJ2-5,NA,TGCGCCAGCAGCTTGGAGGGGCAAGAGACCCAGTACTTC,CASSLEGQETQYF
TRBV5-1,TRBD1,TRBJ2-3,NA,TGCGCCAGCAGCCCGAGGACAGGGGGCACAGATACGCAGTATTTT,CASSPRTGGTDTQYF
TRBV4-1,NA,TRBJ2-5,NA,TGCGCCAGCAGCCCTAGGGGGGGTAAGATCAGGTACTTC,CASSPRGGKIRYF
TRBV19,TRBD1,TRBJ2-2,once,TGTGCCAGTAGTCGACCTGGAGACAGGGTCACCGGGGAGCTGTTTTTT,CASSRPGDRVTGELFF
TRBV5-4,TRBD1,TRBJ2-5,once,TGTGCCAGCAGCCAGACAGGGGGCGGAGAGACCCAGTACTTC,CASSQTGGGETQYF
TRBV25-1,NA,TRBJ1-4,NA,TGTGCCAGCAGTTATGCAACTAATGAAAAACTGTTTTTT,CASSYATNEKLFF
TRBV6-5,NA,TRBJ1-1,NA,TGTGCCAGCAGTCGCTCGGTCCTCGCGAACACTGAAGCTTTCTTT,CASSRSVLANTEAFF
TRBV7-2,TRBD2,TRBJ2-7,NA,TGTGCCAGCAGAATGGGCGGGAGGCGCCTCGGCGAGCAGTACTTC,CASRMGGRRLGEQYF
TRBV28,NA,TRBJ2-3,NA,TGTGCCAGCCGCGGCGGTAGCACAGATACGCAGTATTTT,CASRGGSTDTQYF
TRBV10-1,NA,TRBJ2-7,NA,TGCGCCAGCAGTGACCTCCGGACTGCGCCCCACTCCTACGAGCAGTACTTC,CASSDLRTAPHSYEQYF
TRBV30,TRBD2,TRBJ2-2,NA,TGTGCCTGGAGTCAGCGGGAGCACGGGGAGCTGTTTTTT,CAWSQREHGELFF
TRBV30,NA,TRBJ1-5,few,TGTGCCTGGAGTTCAGGGAATCTCCAGCCCCAGCATTTT,CAWSSGNLQPQHF
TRBV9,NA,TRBJ1-4,NA,TGTGCCAGCAGCGTAGATCAGTCCCCGTCCAGAGGAAAACTGTTTTTT,CASSVDQSPSRGKLFF
TRBV27,NA,TRBJ2-7,NA,TGTGCCAGCAGTTCCTACGTCTCTTTGATTGACGAGCAGTACTTC,CASSSYVSLIDEQYF
TRBV28,TRBD2,TRBJ2-1,NA,TGTGCCAGCAGTTCAGGACTAGCGGGTGAGCAGTTCTTC,CASSSGLAGEQFF
TRBV11-2,NA,TRBJ1-5,once,TGTGCCAGCAGCCCAGGACAGTCGAATCAGCCCCAGCATTTT,CASSPGQSNQPQHF
TRBV28,NA,TRBJ2-1,NA,TGTGCCAGCAGCCGACTCTCCCAACCGACAGGCCAAGGCAATGAGCAGTTCTTC,CASSRLSQPTGQGNEQFF
TRBV5-6,NA,TRBJ2-7,NA,TGTGCCAGCAGCTTCAAATACGAGCAGTACTTC,CASSFKYEQYF
TRBV4-1,NA,TRBJ1-2,NA,TGCGCCAGCAGCCAAGAAGTGGACTGGAACTATGGCTACACCTTC,CASSQEVDWNYGYTF
TRBV27,TRBD2,TRBJ2-1,NA,TGTGCCAGCAGTTCATACCTGAGACTAGCGGGAGGGAGTACGGATTTTGGCAATGAGCAGTTCTTC,CASSSYLRLAGGSTDFGNEQFF
TRBV5-1,TRBD2,TRBJ2-5,NA,TGCGCCAGCAGCAGAACTAGCGGGAGTCAAGAGACCCAGTACTTC,CASSRTSGSQETQYF
TRBV28,NA,TRBJ1-2,NA,TGTGCCAGCAGCCCCCGGGACTGGGGACGCTACACCTTC,CASSPRDWGRYTF
TRBV7-6,TRBD2,TRBJ2-1,NA,TGTGCCAGCAGCTTAGGTGTGAGAGCGGGAGTTGATTATAACAATGAGCAGTTCTTC,CASSLGVRAGVDYNNEQFF
TRBV6-4,NA,TRBJ2-3,NA,TGTGCCAGCAGTCTCGAGACGGGGGATACGCAGTATTTT,CASSLETGDTQYF
TRBV28,NA,TRBJ2-5,NA,TGTGCCAGCAGTCCCGATACATTCCAAGAGACCCAGTACTTC,CASSPDTFQETQYF
TRBV7-6,TRBD1,TRBJ2-7,NA,TGTGCCAGCAGCGCGGACAGGGGGGTCTACGAGCAGTACTTC,CASSADRGVYEQYF
TRBV7-9,TRBD2,TRBJ2-3,NA,TGTGCCAGCAGCCTTGGGCTTGCGGGAGGGAGAGATACGCAGTATTTT,CASSLGLAGGRDTQYF
TRBV9,NA,TRBJ1-1,NA,TGTGCCAGCAGCGTAGATGGCAGATTGAACACTGAAGCTTTCTTT,CASSVDGRLNTEAFF
TRBV5-1,TRBD2,TRBJ2-1,NA,TGCGCCAGCAAACTAGCGAAACACAATGAGCAGTTCTTC,CASKLAKHNEQFF
TRBV18,NA,TRBJ2-5,NA,TGTGCCAGCTCCGGCGGCGAGACCCAGTACTTC,CASSGGETQYF
TRBV27,NA,TRBJ2-1,NA,TGTGCCAGCAGTCCTCTGGCAGGTCACAATGAGCAGTTCTTC,CASSPLAGHNEQFF
TRBV11-3,NA,TRBJ2-7,NA,TGTGCCAGCAGCTTAGGGGGCCGGGTCGACAATGGGCAGTACTTC,CASSLGGRVDNGQYF
TRBV27,TRBD1,TRBJ2-3,NA,TGTGCCAGCAGCCGCTACACAGGGGTGCCAGATACGCAGTATTTT,CASSRYTGVPDTQYF
TRBV12-5,NA,TRBJ2-5,NA,TGTGCTAGTGGTCCTTTACAGGCCCAAGAGACCCAGTACTTC,CASGPLQAQETQYF
TRBV27,NA,TRBJ2-7,NA,TGTGCCAGCAGTTTCGGGACTTACTACGAGCAGTACTTC,CASSFGTYYEQYF
TRBV27,TRBD2,TRBJ2-5,NA,TGTGCCAGCAGTTTATACGGCGGGGGAACCTCCTTACAAGAGACCCAGTACTTC,CASSLYGGGTSLQETQYF
TRBV5-1,TRBD1,TRBJ2-3,NA,TGCGCCAGCAGCTTGCAGGGGGACACAGATACGCAGTATTTT,CASSLQGDTDTQYF
TRBV19,TRBD2,TRBJ2-7,NA,TGTGCCACCGCCACTAGCGGGAGTTTAAACGAGCAGTACTTC,CATATSGSLNEQYF
TRBV18,TRBD1,TRBJ1-1,NA,TGTGCCAGCTCACCGAACGGGCAGCACCAGACAGGGGAAGGGGACACTGAAGCTTTCTTT,CASSPNGQHQTGEGDTEAFF
TRBV4-2,TRBD2,TRBJ2-2,NA,TGTGCCAGCAGCCCTTTGGGGGACTATCGGGCGAACACCGGGGAGCTGTTTTTT,CASSPLGDYRANTGELFF
TRBV30,NA,TRBJ2-2,NA,TGTGCCTGGAGTGGGTTTTCGCCGGCCGGGGAGCTGTTTTTT,CAWSGFSPAGELFF
TRBV9,NA,TRBJ2-7,NA,TGTGCCAGCAGCGTCGCGGAGACCTACGAGCAGTACTTC,CASSVAETYEQYF